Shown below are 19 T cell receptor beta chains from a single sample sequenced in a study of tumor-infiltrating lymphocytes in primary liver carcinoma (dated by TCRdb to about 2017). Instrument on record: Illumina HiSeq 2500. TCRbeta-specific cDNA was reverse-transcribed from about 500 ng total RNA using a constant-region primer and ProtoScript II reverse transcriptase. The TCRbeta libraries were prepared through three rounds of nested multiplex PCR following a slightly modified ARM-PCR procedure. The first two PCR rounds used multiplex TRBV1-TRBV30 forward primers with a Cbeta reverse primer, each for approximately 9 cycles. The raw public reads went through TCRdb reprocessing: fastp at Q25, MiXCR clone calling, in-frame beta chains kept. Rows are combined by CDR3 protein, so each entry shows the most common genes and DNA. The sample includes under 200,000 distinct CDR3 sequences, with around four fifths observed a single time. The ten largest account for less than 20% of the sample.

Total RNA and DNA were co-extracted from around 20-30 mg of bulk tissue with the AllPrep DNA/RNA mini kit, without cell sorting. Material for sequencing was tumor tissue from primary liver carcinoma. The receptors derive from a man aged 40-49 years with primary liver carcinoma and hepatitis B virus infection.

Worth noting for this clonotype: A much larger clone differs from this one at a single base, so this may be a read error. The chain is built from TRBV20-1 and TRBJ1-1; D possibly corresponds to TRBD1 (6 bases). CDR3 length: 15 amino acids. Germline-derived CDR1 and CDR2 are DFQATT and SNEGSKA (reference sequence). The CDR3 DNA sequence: TGCAGTGCTCGAGGGGGGACGGGTGTCGGCACTGAAGCTTTATTT. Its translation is CSARGGTGVGTEALF.

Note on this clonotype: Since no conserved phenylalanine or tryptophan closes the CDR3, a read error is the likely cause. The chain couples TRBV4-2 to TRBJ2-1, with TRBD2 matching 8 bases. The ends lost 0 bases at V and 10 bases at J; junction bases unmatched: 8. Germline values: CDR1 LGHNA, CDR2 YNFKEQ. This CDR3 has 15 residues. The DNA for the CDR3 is TGTGCCAGCAGCCAAGAACAGCAGCGGGAGTACGAGCAGTTCTTA. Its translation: CASSQEQQREYEQFL.

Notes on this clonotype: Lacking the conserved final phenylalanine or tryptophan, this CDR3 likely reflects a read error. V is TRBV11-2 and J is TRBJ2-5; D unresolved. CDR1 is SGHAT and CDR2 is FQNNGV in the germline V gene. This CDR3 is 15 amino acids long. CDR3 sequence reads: CTSSPVRLVPETQYY. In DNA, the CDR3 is TGTACCAGCAGCCCCGTCAGGCTAGTCCCAGAGACTCAGTACTAC.

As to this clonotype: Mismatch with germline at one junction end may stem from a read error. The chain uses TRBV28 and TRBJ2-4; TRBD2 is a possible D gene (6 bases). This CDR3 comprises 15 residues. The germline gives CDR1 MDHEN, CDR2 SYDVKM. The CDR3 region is CASSSQGAGKNIHYF. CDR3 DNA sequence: TGTGCCAGCAGTTCTCAGGGCGCGGGAAAAAACATTCATTACTTC.

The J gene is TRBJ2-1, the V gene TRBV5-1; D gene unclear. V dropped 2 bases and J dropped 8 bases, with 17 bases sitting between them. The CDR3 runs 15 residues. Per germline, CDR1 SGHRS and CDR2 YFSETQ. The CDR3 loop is CASSLGSRSGDEQFF. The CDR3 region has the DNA TGCGCCAGCAGCTTAGGCAGCAGGAGTGGCGATGAGCAGTTCTTC.

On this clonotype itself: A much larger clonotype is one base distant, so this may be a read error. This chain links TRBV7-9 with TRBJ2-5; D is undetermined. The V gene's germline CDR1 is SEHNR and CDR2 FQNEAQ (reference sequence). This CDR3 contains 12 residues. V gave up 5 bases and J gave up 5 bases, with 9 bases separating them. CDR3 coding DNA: TGTGCCAGCAGCATCACCCTGGAGACCCAGTACTTC. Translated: CASSITLETQYF. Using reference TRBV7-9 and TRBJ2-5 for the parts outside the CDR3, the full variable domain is DTGVSQNPRHKITKRGQNVTFRCDPISEHNRLYWYRQTLGQGPEFLTYFQNEAQLEKSRLLSDRFSAERPKGSFSTLEIQRTEQGDSAMYLCASSITLETQYFGPGTRLLVL.

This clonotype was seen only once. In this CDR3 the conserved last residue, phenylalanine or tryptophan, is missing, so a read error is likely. The CDR3, as DNA: TGTGCCAGTAGGGACAGGTTAGCCAAAAACATTCAGTACTTG. Translation gives CASRDRLAKNIQYL. The chain combines TRBV6-1 with TRBJ2-4; 8 bases align to TRBD1. The CDR3 runs to 14 residues. Germline loops: CDR1 MNHNS, CDR2 SASEGT. The ends lost 9 bases at V and 0 bases at J; junction bases unmatched: 4.

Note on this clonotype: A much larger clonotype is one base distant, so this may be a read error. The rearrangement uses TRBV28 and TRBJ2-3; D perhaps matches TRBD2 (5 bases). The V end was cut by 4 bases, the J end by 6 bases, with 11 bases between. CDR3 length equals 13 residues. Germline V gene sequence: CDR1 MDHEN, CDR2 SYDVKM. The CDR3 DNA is TGTGCCAGCAGTTCTACGGGGTACGATACGCAGTATTTT. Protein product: CASSSTGYDTQYF.

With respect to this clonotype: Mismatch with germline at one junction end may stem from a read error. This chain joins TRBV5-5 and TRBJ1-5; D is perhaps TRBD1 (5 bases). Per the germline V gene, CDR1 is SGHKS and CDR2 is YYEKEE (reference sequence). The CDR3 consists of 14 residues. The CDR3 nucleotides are TGTACCAGCAGCAGAGGTGGGGCAGGTCAGCCCCAGCATTTT. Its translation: CTSSRGGAGQPQHF.

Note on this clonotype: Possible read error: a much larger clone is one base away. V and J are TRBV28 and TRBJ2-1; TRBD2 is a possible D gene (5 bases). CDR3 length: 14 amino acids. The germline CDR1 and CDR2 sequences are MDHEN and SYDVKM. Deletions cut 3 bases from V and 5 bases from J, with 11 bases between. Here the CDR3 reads CASSFSASNNEQFF. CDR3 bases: TGTGCCAGCAGTTTTAGCGCGAGTAACAATGAGCAGTTCTTC.

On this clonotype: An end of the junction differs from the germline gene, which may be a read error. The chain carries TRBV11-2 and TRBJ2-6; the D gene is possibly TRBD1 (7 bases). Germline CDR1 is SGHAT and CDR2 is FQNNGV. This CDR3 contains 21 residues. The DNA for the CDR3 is TGCGCCAGGAGCATGGGGGGATACAGGGGCATTTCCCTCTCTGGGGCCAACGTCCTGACTTTC. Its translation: CARSMGGYRGISLSGANVLTF.

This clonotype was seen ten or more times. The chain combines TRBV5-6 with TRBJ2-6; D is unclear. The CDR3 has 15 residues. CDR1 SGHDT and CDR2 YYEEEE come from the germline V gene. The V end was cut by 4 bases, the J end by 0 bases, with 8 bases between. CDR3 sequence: CASSRFSSGANVLTF. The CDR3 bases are TGTGCCAGCAGCAGATTTTCCTCTGGGGCCAACGTCCTGACTTTC.

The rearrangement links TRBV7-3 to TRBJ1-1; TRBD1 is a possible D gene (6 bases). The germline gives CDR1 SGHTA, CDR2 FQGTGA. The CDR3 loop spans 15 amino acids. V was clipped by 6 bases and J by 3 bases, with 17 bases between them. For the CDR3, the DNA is TGTGCCAGCAGTCCGAGGGGGGGCTGGTACACTGAAGCTTTCTTT. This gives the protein CASSPRGGWYTEAFF.

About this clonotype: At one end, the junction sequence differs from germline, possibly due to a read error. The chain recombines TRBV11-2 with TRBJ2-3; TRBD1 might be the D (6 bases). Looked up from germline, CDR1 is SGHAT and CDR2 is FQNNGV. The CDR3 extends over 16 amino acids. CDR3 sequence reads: CASSRRCTGNTDRQSF. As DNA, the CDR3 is TGTGCCAGCAGCAGAAGATGTACAGGGAACACAGATAGGCAGTCTTTT.

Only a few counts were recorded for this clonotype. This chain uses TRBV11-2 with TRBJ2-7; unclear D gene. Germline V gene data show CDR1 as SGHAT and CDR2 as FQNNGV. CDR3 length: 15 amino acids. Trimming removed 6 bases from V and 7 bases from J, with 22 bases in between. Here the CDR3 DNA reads TGTGCCAGCAGTTTGGGAACAAGGCATACGGAAGAGCAGTACTTC. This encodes CASSLGTRHTEEQYF.

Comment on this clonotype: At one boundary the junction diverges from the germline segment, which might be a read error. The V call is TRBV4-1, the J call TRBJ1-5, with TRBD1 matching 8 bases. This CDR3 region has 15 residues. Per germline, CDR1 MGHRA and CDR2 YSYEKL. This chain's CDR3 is CTSSLRAGGNKPQHF. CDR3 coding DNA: TGCACCAGCAGCCTTCGGGCAGGGGGCAATAAGCCCCAGCATTTT.

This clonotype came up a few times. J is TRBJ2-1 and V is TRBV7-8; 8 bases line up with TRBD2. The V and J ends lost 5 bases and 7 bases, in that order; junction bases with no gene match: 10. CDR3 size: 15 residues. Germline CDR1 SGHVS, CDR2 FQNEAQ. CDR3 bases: TGTGCCAGCAGCCTTTCTAGCGGGCTGTATAATGAGCAGTTCTTC. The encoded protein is CASSLSSGLYNEQFF. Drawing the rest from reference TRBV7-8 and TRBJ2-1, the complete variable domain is GAGVSQSPRYKVAKRGQDVALRCDPISGHVSLFWYQQALGQGPEFLTYFQNEAQLDKSGLPSDRFFAERPEGSVSTLKIQRTQQEDSAVYLCASSLSSGLYNEQFFGPGTRLTVL.

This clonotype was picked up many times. In nucleotides, the CDR3 is TGTGCCAGCAAAGCAGGGGCGGCGGGACTAGATGTATTCTTC. This gives the protein CASKAGAAGLDVFF. The chain combines TRBV28 with TRBJ2-1, with 8 bases that match TRBD2. The junction had 18 bases not matched to a gene; V was cut back by 7 bases and J by 16 bases. CDR1 is MDHEN, CDR2 SYDVKM, per germline. CDR3 length: 14 amino acids.

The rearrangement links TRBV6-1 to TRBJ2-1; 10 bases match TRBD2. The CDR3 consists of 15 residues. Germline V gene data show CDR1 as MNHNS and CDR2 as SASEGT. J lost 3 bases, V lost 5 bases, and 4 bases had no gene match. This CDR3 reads CASSRSSGSYNEQFF. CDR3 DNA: TGTGCCAGCAGTAGATCTAGCGGGAGCTACAATGAGCAGTTCTTC.